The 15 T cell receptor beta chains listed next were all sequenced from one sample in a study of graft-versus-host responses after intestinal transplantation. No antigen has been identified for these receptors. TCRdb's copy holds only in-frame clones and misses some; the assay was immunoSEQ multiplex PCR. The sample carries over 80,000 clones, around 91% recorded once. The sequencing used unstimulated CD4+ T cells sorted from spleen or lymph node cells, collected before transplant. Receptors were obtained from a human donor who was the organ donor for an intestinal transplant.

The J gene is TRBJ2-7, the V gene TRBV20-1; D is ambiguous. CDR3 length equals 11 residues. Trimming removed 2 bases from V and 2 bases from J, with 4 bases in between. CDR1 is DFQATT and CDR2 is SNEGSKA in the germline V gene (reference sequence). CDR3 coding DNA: TGCAGTGCTAGATCCGCCTACGAGCAGTACTTC. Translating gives CSARSAYEQYF.

CDR3 sequence reads: CASSRGAGETQYF. The CDR3 DNA reads as TGTGCCAGCAGCCGGGGGGCTGGAGAGACCCAGTACTTC. The chain uses TRBV7-3 and TRBJ2-5, with a weak D call TRBD2 (7 bases). Germline-derived CDR1 and CDR2 are SGHTA and FQGTGA. Trimming stripped 5 bases from V and 4 bases from J, with 11 bases between. The CDR3 consists of 13 residues.

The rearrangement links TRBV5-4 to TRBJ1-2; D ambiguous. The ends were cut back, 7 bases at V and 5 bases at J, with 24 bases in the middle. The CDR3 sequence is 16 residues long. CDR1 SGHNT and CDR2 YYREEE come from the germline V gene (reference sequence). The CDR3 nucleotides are TGTGCCAGCCCCTTTGTCCAGAGCTCAGGCAGGTATGGCTACACCTTC. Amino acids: CASPFVQSSGRYGYTF.

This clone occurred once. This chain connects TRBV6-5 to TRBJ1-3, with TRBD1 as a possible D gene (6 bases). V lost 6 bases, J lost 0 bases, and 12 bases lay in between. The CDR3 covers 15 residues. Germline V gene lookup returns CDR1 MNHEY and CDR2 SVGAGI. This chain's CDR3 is CASRVDRSSGNTIYF. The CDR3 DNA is TGTGCCAGCAGGGTTGACAGGAGCTCTGGAAACACCATATATTTT.

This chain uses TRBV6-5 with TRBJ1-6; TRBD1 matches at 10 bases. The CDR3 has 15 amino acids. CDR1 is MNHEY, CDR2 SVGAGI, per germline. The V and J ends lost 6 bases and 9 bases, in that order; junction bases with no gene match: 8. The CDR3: CASRTRQGAGSPLHF. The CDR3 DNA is TGTGCCAGCAGGACAAGACAGGGGGCGGGTTCACCCCTCCACTTT.

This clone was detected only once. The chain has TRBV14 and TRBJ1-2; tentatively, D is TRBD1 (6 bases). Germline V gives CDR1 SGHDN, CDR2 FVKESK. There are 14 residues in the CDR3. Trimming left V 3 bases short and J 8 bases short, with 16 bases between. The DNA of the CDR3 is TGTGCCAGCAGCCACTCTCAGGGGAAGGTGGGCTACACCTTC. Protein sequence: CASSHSQGKVGYTF.

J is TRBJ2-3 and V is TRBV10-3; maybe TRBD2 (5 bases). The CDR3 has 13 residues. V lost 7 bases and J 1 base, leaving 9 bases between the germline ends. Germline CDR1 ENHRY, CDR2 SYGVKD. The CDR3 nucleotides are TGTGCCATCACTGCGAGGGGCACAGATACGCAGTATTTT. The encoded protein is CAITARGTDTQYF.

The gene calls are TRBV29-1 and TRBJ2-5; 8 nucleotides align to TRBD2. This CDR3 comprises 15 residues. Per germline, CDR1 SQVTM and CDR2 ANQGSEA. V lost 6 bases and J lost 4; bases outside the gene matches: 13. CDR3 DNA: TGCAGCGTATCCCTGGGGCGGGGGGCAAGAGAGACCCAGTACTTC. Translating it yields CSVSLGRGARETQYF.

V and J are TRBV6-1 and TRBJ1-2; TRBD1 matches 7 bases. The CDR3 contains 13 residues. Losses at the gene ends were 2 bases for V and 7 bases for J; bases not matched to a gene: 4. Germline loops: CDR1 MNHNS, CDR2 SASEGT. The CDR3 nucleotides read TGTGCCAGCAGTGAAAGACAGGGTACTGGCTACACCTTC. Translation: CASSERQGTGYTF.

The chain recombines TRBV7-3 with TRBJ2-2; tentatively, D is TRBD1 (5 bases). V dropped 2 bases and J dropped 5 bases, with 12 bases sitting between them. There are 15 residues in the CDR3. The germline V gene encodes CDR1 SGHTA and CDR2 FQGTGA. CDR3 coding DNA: TGTGCCAGCAGCTTAGCTGACAGCCTGACCGGGGAGCTGTTTTTT. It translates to CASSLADSLTGELFF.

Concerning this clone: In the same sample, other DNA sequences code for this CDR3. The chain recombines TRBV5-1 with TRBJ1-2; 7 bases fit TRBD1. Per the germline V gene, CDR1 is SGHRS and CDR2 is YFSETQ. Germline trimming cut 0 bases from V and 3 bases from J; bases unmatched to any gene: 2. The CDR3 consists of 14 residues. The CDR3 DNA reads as TGCGCCAGCAGCTTGGCCGGGACAGACTATGGCTACACCTTC. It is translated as CASSLAGTDYGYTF.

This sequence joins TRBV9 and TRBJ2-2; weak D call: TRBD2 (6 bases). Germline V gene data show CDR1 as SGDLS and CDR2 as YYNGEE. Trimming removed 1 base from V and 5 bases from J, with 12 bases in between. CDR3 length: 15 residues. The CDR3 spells CASSVRPGETGELFF. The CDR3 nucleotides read TGTGCCAGCAGCGTACGGCCGGGAGAGACCGGGGAGCTGTTTTTT.

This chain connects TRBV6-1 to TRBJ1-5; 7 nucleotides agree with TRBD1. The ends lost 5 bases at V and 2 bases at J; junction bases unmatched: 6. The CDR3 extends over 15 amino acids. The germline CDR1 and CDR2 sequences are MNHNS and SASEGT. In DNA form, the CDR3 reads TGTGCCAGCAGTCTACAGGGGCTCGGCAATCAGCCCCAGCATTTT. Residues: CASSLQGLGNQPQHF.

CDR3 sequence (DNA): TGTGCCAGCAGCCCCCTCCCCAGGGCCCAGTACAATGAGCAGTTCTTC. Its protein product is CASSPLPRAQYNEQFF. This rearrangement joins TRBV27 to TRBJ2-1; possible D gene TRBD1, 5 bases. The CDR3 spans 16 residues. From germline, CDR1 is MNHEY and CDR2 SMNVEV (reference sequence). The germline V and J ends were trimmed by 6 bases and 4 bases, with 19 bases remaining between them.

Written as DNA, the CDR3 is TGTGCCAGTAGTCCGGGGATCGGACAGGGGGTCCTGTATAGCAATCAGCCCCAGCATTTT. It codes for CASSPGIGQGVLYSNQPQHF. The J gene is TRBJ1-5, the V gene TRBV19; 10 bases fit TRBD1. CDR3 size: 20 residues. Germline V gives CDR1 LNHDA, CDR2 SQIVND (reference sequence). With 5 bases clipped from V and 0 bases from J, the junction kept 16 bases outside the gene matches.